The rows below give T cell receptor beta chains drawn from one sample of a study of blood T cell repertoires in COVID-19. Libraries were prepared by immunoSEQ multiplex PCR; TCRdb keeps only in-frame clonotypes and omits some of them. This sample has approximately 90,000 clones; around 72% occur once, and the top ten carry over 13%. Specimen: peripheral blood. The receptors shown here come from an elderly woman with acute or convalescent COVID-19. CDR3s include the opening cysteine and the closing phenylalanine or tryptophan. The D gene is left open where the match is weak. Not all rows give a size; the values are once, few, many and, for expanded clones, a class.

>TRBV15|-|TRBJ2-5|TRBD2
CATSRTPLTSGGGETQYF
TGTGCCACCAGCAGAACTCCCTTGACTAGCGGGGGGGGAGAGACCCAGTACTTC
>TRBV19|once|TRBJ1-2|TRBD1
CASTVDRTYGYTF
TGTGCCAGTACCGTGGACAGGACCTATGGCTACACCTTC
>TRBV7-3|-|TRBJ2-1|TRBD2
CASSLPGGEQFF
TGTGCCAGCAGCCTCCCGGGGGGGGAGCAGTTCTTC
>TRBV29-1|-|TRBJ2-1|TRBD2
CSAQGLAGGQSYNEQFF
TGCAGCGCCCAGGGACTAGCGGGGGGGCAGTCCTACAATGAGCAGTTCTTC
>TRBV6-6|few|TRBJ2-5|TRBD1
CASSPKDRGQETQYF
TGTGCCAGCAGTCCTAAGGACAGGGGGCAGGAGACCCAGTACTTC
>TRBV15|-|TRBJ1-3|-
CATSREGLRNTIYF
TGTGCCACCAGCAGAGAGGGGCTGAGAAACACCATATATTTT
>TRBV18|-|TRBJ2-3|TRBD2
CASSSSSGSTDTQYF
TGTGCCAGCTCATCCTCTAGCGGGAGCACAGATACGCAGTATTTT
>TRBV20-1|-|TRBJ2-5|-
CSAQRTETQYF
TGCAGTGCTCAGCGGACGGAGACCCAGTACTTC
>TRBV6-6|-|TRBJ1-1|-
CASSYRTGWGEAFF
TGTGCCAGCAGTTACCGTACGGGGTGGGGTGAAGCTTTCTTT
>TRBV19|-|TRBJ1-4|-
CASREGGEKLFF
TGTGCCAGTAGAGAGGGAGGCGAAAAACTGTTTTTT
>TRBV6-2/TRBV6-3|-|TRBJ2-3|-
CASSYLHRETQYF
TGTGCCAGCAGTTACCTACACAGAGAAACGCAGTATTTT
>TRBV6-2/TRBV6-3|few|TRBJ2-3|TRBD1
CASSWTGGASTDTQYF
TGTGCCAGCAGTTGGACAGGGGGCGCTAGCACAGATACGCAGTATTTT
>TRBV28|-|TRBJ1-1|-
CASSEGNTEAFF
TGTGCCAGCTCTGAGGGGAACACTGAAGCTTTCTTT
>TRBV7-2|-|TRBJ2-6|-
CASSSPFGPSGANVLTF
TGTGCCAGCAGCTCCCCCTTTGGGCCATCTGGGGCCAACGTCCTGACTTTC
>TRBV6-5|-|TRBJ2-3|-
CASSPRALAPDTQYF
TGTGCCAGCAGTCCCCGGGCACTAGCCCCAGATACGCAGTATTTT
>TRBV20-1|-|TRBJ2-5|TRBD1
CSASMTGDQETQYF
TGCAGTGCTAGTATGACAGGGGACCAAGAGACCCAGTACTTC
>TRBV6-4|-|TRBJ2-1|TRBD2
CASSDRLAGVQKQFF
TGTGCCAGCAGTGACCGACTAGCGGGGGTACAGAAGCAGTTCTTC
>TRBV19|-|TRBJ1-1|-
CASSIEGSLTNTEAFF
TGTGCCAGTAGTATAGAGGGCAGCTTAACGAACACTGAAGCTTTCTTT
>TRBV15|few|TRBJ2-1|-
CATSRDPFSNEQFF
TGTGCCACCAGCAGAGATCCGTTTAGCAATGAGCAGTTCTTC
>TRBV24-1|-|TRBJ2-5|-
CATSDGGQETQYF
TGTGCCACCAGTGATGGAGGACAAGAGACCCAGTACTTC
>TRBV2|-|TRBJ2-1|TRBD2
CASNLGLAGGEQFF
TGTGCCAGCAACCTCGGACTAGCGGGGGGTGAGCAGTTCTTC
>TRBV6-5|few|TRBJ1-1|-
CASSYTGNTEAFF
TGTGCCAGCAGTTACACCGGTAACACTGAAGCTTTCTTT
>TRBV7-2|-|TRBJ1-2|TRBD1
CASSLGQNLNYGYTF
TGTGCCAGCAGCTTGGGACAGAACCTTAACTATGGCTACACCTTC
>TRBV27|-|TRBJ1-1|-
CASSLRRSNTEAFF
TGTGCCAGCAGTTTAAGGAGGTCCAACACTGAAGCTTTCTTT
>TRBV5-1|-|TRBJ1-2|-
CASSLGHGLAGGYTF
TGCGCCAGCAGCTTGGGCCACGGATTGGCGGGAGGCTACACCTTC
>TRBV29-1|-|TRBJ2-7|-
CSVQTGDEQYF
TGCAGCGTTCAGACAGGAGACGAGCAGTACTTC
>TRBV29-1|many|TRBJ1-2|TRBD1
CSVTGTAIYGYTF
TGCAGCGTGACCGGGACAGCTATTTATGGCTACACCTTC
>TRBV4-1|-|TRBJ2-1|-
CASSQAIPGANSYNEQFF
TGCGCCAGCAGCCAAGCTATTCCAGGGGCCAACTCCTACAATGAGCAGTTCTTC
>TRBV5-1|-|TRBJ1-1|TRBD1
CASSSDRVGTEAFF
TGCGCCAGCAGCTCGGACAGGGTCGGCACTGAAGCTTTCTTT
>TRBV19|-|TRBJ1-5|TRBD1
CASRTSGQAFNQPQHF
TGTGCCAGTAGGACATCAGGACAGGCGTTCAATCAGCCCCAGCATTTT
>TRBV6-5|-|TRBJ2-1|-
CASSWAGEQFF
TGTGCCAGCAGTTGGGCGGGAGAGCAGTTCTTC
>TRBV7-6|-|TRBJ2-7|-
CASSLEKSYSPNEQYF
TGTGCCAGCAGCTTAGAAAAGAGTTACTCACCCAACGAGCAGTACTTC
>TRBV27|-|TRBJ2-7|TRBD2
CASSISGLALYEQYF
TGTGCCAGCAGTATATCAGGACTAGCGCTCTACGAGCAGTACTTC